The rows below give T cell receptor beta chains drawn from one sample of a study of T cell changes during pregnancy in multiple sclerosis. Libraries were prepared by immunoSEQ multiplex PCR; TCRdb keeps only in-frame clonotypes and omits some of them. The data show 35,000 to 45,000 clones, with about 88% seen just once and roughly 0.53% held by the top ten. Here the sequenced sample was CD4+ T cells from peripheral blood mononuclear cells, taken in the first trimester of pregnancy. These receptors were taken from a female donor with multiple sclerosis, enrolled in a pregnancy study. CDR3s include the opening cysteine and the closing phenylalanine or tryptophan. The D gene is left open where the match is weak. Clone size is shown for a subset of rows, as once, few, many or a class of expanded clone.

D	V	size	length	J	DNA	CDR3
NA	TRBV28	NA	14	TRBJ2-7	TGTGCCAGCAGTTCGCAGGGGTCCTCCTACGAGCAGTACTTC	CASSSQGSSYEQYF
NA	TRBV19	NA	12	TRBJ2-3	TGTGCCAGTAGCACCAGGCAAGATACGCAGTATTTT	CASSTRQDTQYF
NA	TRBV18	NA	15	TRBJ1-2	TGTGCCAGCTCACCTCTCCGCGGGGGGTCCTATGGCTACACCTTC	CASSPLRGGSYGYTF
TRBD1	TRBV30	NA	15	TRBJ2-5	TGTGCCTGGAGTATAGGGACAGGGGGTCGGGAGACCCAGTACTTC	CAWSIGTGGRETQYF
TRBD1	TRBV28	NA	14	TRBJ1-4	TGTGCCAGCAGTTCCAGGGGGTTTAATGAAAAACTGTTTTTT	CASSSRGFNEKLFF
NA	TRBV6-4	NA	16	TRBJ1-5	TGTGCCAGCAGTGACAGGATGCAGCGCTGCTCGTGGCCCCAGCATTTT	CASSDRMQRCSWPQHF
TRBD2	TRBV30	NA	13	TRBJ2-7	TGTGCCTGGAGTTCGATAGCGGGAGCCGAGCAGTACTTC	CAWSSIAGAEQYF
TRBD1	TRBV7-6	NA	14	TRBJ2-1	TGTGCCAGCAGCGGGACAGGGAATTACAATGAGCAGTTCTTC	CASSGTGNYNEQFF
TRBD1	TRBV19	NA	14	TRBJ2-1	TGTGCCAGTAGTAGGACAGGGAAGGGCAATGAGCAGTTCTTC	CASSRTGKGNEQFF
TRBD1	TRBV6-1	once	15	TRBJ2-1	TGTGCCACGATCCATGGAGGGACAGGGCGCGATGAGCAGTTCTTC	CATIHGGTGRDEQFF
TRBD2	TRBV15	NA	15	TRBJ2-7	TGTGCCACCAGCAGAGATTTGGGACTAGTGGGCGAGCAGTACTTC	CATSRDLGLVGEQYF
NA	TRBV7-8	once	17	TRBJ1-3	TGTGCCAGCAGCTTAGCGTTAAGAGGGGGCTCTGGAAACACCATATATTTT	CASSLALRGGSGNTIYF
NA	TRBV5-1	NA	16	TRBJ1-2	TGCGCCAGCAGCTTGGAAGGACGAACAGGGAGCTATGGCTACACCTTC	CASSLEGRTGSYGYTF
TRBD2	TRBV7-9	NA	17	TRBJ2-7	TGTGCCAGCAGCTTACCGCAGATGGGACTAGGATCTTGGGAGCAGTACTTC	CASSLPQMGLGSWEQYF
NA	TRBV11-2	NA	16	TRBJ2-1	TGTGCCAGCAGCCTCGCGAGGGCCGACTCCTACAATGAGCAGTTCTTC	CASSLARADSYNEQFF
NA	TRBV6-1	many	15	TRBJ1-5	TGTGCCAGCAGTGAAGCGGGACATAGCAATCAGCCCCAGCATTTT	CASSEAGHSNQPQHF
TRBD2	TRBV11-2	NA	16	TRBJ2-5	TGTGCCAGCAGCTTAAGGGGACTAGCGGGCGAAGAGACCCAGTACTTC	CASSLRGLAGEETQYF
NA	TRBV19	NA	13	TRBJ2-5	TGTGCCAGTAGTATGTCAGGGGAAGAGACCCAGTACTTC	CASSMSGEETQYF
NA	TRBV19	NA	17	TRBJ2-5	TGTGCCAGTAGTATAGGACGAGGGGCAGGGGTGAGGGAGACCCAGTACTTC	CASSIGRGAGVRETQYF
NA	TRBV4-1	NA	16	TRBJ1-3	TGCGCCAGCAGCCAACCATTGGAGAGCTCTGGAAACACCATATATTTT	CASSQPLESSGNTIYF
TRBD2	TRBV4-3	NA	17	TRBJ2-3	TGCGCCAGCAGCCAAGATTGGGGGGGAGGGTTCGCAGATACGCAGTATTTT	CASSQDWGGGFADTQYF
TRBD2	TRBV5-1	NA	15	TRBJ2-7	TGCGCCAGCAGCTTGGGTGGGAGGGGTTCCTACGAGCAGTACTTC	CASSLGGRGSYEQYF
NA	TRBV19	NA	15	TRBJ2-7	TGTGCCAGTAGTATAGGGGTGGGCCCTGGTTACGAGCAGTACTTC	CASSIGVGPGYEQYF
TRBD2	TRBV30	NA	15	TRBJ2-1	TGTGCCTGGAGCCCTGCTAGCGGGAGATTCAATGAGCAGTTCTTC	CAWSPASGRFNEQFF
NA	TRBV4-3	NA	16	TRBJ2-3	TGCGCCAGCAGCCAAGACGAAGCTGTGAGCACAGATACGCAGTATTTT	CASSQDEAVSTDTQYF
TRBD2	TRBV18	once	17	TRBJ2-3	TGTGCCAGCTCACCTAGGACTAGCAGCTCAATCACAGATACGCAGTATTTT	CASSPRTSSSITDTQYF
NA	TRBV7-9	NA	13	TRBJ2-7	TGTGCCAGCAGCCTCGGGTCGCCCTACGAGCAGTACTTC	CASSLGSPYEQYF
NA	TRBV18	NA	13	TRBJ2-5	TGTGCCAGCTCATCGGGGAACCGGGAGACCCAGTACTTC	CASSSGNRETQYF
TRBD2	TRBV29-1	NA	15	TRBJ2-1	TGCAGCGTTGAAGACCCCTCTAGTTCGGGGGGAATTCAGTTCTTC	CSVEDPSSSGGIQFF
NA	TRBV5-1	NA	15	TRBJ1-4	TGCGCCAGCAGCACAGGACGAGGGGGAAATGAAAAACTGTTTTTT	CASSTGRGGNEKLFF
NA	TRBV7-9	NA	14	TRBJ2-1	TGTGCCAGCAGCCGCGGCTACTCCTACAATGAGCAGTTCTTC	CASSRGYSYNEQFF
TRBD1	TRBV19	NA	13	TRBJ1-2	TGTGCCAGTAGGACAGGGACTGTCTATGGCTACACCTTC	CASRTGTVYGYTF
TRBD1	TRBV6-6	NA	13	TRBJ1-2	TGTGCCAGCAGGGCCACAGGGGGCTATGGCTACACCTTC	CASRATGGYGYTF
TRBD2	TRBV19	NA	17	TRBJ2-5	TGTGCCAGTAGTATAGTCGGGGGACTAGCGAACCAAGAGACCCAGTACTTC	CASSIVGGLANQETQYF
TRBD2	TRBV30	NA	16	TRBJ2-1	TGTGCCTGGACCCGTAGCGGGAGGAGCTCCTACAATGAGCAGTTCTTC	CAWTRSGRSSYNEQFF
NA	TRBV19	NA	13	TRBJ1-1	TGTGCCAGTACCCAGTTCCGGAACACTGAAGCTTTCTTT	CASTQFRNTEAFF
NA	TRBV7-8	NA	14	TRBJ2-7	TGTGCCAGCAGCTTAGTAACCACGCCGGGGGAGCAGTACTTC	CASSLVTTPGEQYF
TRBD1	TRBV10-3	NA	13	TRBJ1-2	TGTGCCATCAGCCGACAGGGACGGGATGGCTACACCTTC	CAISRQGRDGYTF
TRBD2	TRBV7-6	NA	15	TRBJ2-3	TGTGCCAGCAGTCTAGGGACTAGCGGTTTAGATACGCAGTATTTT	CASSLGTSGLDTQYF
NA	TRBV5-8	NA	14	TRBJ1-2	TGTGCCAGCAGCTTCTCCGGGACACCGTATGGCTACACCTTC	CASSFSGTPYGYTF
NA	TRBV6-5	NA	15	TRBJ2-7	TGTGCCAGCAGTTACTCGGACAACCCCTCCTACGAGCAGTACTTC	CASSYSDNPSYEQYF